This paragraph covers one TCR beta chain sequence. Its antigen is currently not known. No base-level quality is on record; no much larger clone is a single base apart. The source of the sample is a study of CD8+CD57+ T cells in acquired aplastic anemia (dated by TCRdb to 2017 to 2018). In the study overall: On average, sorted CD4+ and CD8+ cells yielded 2.5 to 3.5 ug of extracted DNA, with a range of about 0.19 to 30 ug. CD8+CD57+ expansion was defined as a frequency above the mean frequency observed in healthy subjects. Beyond this particular receptor, the publication reports: No significant difference in CD8+ Simpson's diversity was found between patients and healthy controls (P=0.060). Around 27 CD8+ CDR3 sequences were found to be shared between patients and controls, but these sequences appeared to be highly expressed in patients and within the immunodominant clones of the patients.

V ends up 8 bases short and J 7 bases short, with an unmatched junction base count of 19. CDR1 and CDR2 (LNHNV, YYDKDF) derive from the germline V gene (reference sequence). Including cysteine and phenylalanine, the CDR3 has 16 amino acids. This entry keeps only the CDR3 DNA: 48 bases, framed from base 1. TCR beta VDJ combination and CDR3 sequence profiling used genomic DNA as the template. TCR repertoire sequencing was run on an Illumina HiSeq 2000. The authors processed their data as follows. TRBV/TRBJ rearrangement plots, CDR3 size and DJ length profiles, and Simpson's diversity index were used to evaluate the repertoires. The most abundant DNA sequence in the deep sequencing data was taken as the immunodominant clone. CDR3 amino acid sequences were checked for sharing between subjects and were compared against published repertoires and the VDJdb database. The public reads were run again by TCRdb, first through fastp at Q25 and then through MiXCR, and only productive beta chains were kept. CDR3 protein sequences are deduplicated, and each keeps its most common genes and DNA. The V and J calls were not made by the authors but by TCRdb's processing. The sample contains approximately 300,000 distinct CDR3 sequences, about three fifths of them found a single time. The ten most abundant clones make up around 1.3% of the sample.

The patients picked for sequencing were ones in whom flow cytometry had shown an expansion of CD8+CD57+ cells. Every patient had a diagnosis of severe acquired aplastic anemia based on International Study of Aplastic Anemia and Agranulocytosis and Camitta criteria. At the time blood was sampled, none of the patients had received any therapy. In the study, sorted CD4+ and CD8+ blood T cells from patients with severe aplastic anemia and from healthy subjects underwent deep sequencing of TCR repertoires. In the USA, patient enrollment took place under clinicaltrials.gov protocols 00001620, 01623167, 00001397, 00071045, 00081523 and 00961064. Ficoll-Paque density gradient centrifugation was used to isolate peripheral blood mononuclear cells. Before DNA was extracted, CD4+ and CD8+ T cells were sorted using either FACS or magnetic beads.

The sequence came from a human donor with aplastic anemia. Sequencing was carried out using sorted CD4+, CD8+, or CD8+CD57+ T cells (not recorded which) from PBMCs. In this chain, TRBV15 is recombined with TRBJ2-7, with 8 central nucleotides matching TRBD1. The base sequence is TGTGCCACCGGCCCCAACCCGGGACAGGTTGGTCGGGAGCAGTACTTC. This yields the protein CATGPNPGQVGREQYF.